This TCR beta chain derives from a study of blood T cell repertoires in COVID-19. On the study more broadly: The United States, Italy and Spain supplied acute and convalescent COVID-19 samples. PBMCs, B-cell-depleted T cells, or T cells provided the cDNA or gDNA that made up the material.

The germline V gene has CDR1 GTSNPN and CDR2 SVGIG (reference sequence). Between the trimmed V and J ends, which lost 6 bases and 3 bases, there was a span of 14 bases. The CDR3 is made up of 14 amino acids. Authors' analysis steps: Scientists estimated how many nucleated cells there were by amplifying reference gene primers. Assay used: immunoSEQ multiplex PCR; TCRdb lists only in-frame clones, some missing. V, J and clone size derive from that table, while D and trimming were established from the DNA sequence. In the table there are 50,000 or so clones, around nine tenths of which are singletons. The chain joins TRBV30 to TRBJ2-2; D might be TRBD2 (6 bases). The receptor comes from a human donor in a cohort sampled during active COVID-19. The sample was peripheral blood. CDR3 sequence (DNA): TGTGCCTGTTCAACTAGCATGTACACCGGGGAGCTGTTTTTT. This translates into CACSTSMYTGELFF.